The sequence of this T cell receptor (beta chain) was determined in a study of blood T cell repertoires in COVID-19. Background on the study: Some COVID-19 samples were acute and others convalescent; all came from the United States, Italy and Spain.

As processed by the authors: Researchers report that nucleated cell counts were estimated from reference gene primer amplification. Method: immunoSEQ multiplex PCR; TCRdb's copy keeps in-frame clones and lacks some. V and J calls and clone size follow that table, whereas D and trimming were derived from the DNA. The sample includes some 110,000 clones, 65% to 80% of them seen just once. Sequenced: peripheral blood. The source is a man between 65 and 85 years old with acute or convalescent COVID-19.

DNA of the CDR3: TGTGCCAGCAGCTCTACGGACAGCGAAGAGCAGTTCTTC. It specifies CASSSTDSEEQFF. The chain couples TRBV7-3 to TRBJ2-1, with D possibly being TRBD1 (6 bases). V lost 4 bases and J 10 bases, leaving 14 bases between the germline ends. The germline CDR1 and CDR2 sequences are SGHTA and FQGTGA. CDR3 length: 13 residues.